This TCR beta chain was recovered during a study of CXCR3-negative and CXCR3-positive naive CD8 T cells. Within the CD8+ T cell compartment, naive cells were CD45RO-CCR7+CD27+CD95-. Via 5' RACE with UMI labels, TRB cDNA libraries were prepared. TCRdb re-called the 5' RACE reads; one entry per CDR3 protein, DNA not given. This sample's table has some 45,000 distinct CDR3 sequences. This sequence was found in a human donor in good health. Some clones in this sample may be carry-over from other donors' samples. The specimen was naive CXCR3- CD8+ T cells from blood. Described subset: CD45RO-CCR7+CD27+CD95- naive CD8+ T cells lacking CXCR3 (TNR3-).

CDR3 sequence: CASSYRLRGARGYTF. The genes are TRBV6-5 and TRBJ1-2; TCRdb selects TRBD1, and the lack of DNA leaves this call unchecked. The CDR3 spans 15 residues. Germline assignment: CDR1 MNHEY and CDR2 SVGAGI.